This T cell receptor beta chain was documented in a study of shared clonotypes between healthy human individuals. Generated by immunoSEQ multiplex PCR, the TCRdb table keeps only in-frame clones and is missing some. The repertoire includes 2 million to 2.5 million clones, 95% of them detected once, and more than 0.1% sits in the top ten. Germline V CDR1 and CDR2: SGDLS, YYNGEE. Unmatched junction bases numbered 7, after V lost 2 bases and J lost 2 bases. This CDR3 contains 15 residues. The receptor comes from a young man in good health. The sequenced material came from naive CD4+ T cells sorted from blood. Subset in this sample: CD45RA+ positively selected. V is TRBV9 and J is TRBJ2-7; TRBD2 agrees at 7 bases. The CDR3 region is CASSVGSGFPYEQYF. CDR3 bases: TGTGCCAGCAGCGTCGGTAGCGGGTTTCCCTACGAGCAGTACTTC. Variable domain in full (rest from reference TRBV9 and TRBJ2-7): DSGVTQTPKHLITATGQRVTLRCSPRSGDLSVYWYQQSLDQGLQFLIQYYNGEERAKGNILERFSAQQFPDLHSELNLSSLELGDSALYFCASSVGSGFPYEQYFGPGTRLTVT.